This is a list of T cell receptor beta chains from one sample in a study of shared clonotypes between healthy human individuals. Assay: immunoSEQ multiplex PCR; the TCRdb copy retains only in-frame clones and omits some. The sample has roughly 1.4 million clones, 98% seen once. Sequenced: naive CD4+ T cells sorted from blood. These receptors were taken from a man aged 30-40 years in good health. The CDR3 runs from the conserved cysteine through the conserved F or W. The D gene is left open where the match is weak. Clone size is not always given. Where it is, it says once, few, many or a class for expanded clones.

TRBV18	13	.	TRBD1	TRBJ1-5	CASSRDRGQPQHF	TGTGCCAGCTCGCGGGACAGAGGACAGCCCCAGCATTTT
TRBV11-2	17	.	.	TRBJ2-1	CASSPLLGRAGNNEQFF	TGTGCCAGCAGCCCCCTCCTGGGCAGGGCGGGGAACAATGAGCAGTTCTTC
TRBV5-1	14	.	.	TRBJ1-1	CASTPLTENTEAFF	TGCGCCAGCACCCCGCTGACAGAGAACACTGAAGCTTTCTTT
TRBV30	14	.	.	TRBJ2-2	CAWSVRGGAGELFF	TGTGCCTGGAGTGTGAGGGGAGGAGCCGGGGAGCTGTTTTTT
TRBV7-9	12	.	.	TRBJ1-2	CASSLVAMGYTF	TGTGCCAGCAGCTTAGTCGCGATGGGCTACACCTTC
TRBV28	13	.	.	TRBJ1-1	CASQAVGQPKDFF	TGTGCCAGTCAAGCGGTGGGGCAACCTAAGGACTTCTTT
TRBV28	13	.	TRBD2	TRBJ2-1	CASSSGVDNEQFF	TGTGCCAGCTCTAGCGGGGTTGACAATGAGCAGTTCTTC
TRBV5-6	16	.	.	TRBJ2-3	CASSLTPFLNTDTQYF	TGTGCCAGCAGCTTAACACCCTTTTTGAACACAGATACGCAGTATTTT
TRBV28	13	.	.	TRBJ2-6	CAIRRAGANVLTF	TGTGCCATCCGACGAGCTGGGGCCAACGTCCTGACTTTC
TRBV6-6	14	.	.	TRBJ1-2	CASSPVTGGYGYTF	TGTGCCAGCAGCCCTGTGACAGGCGGCTATGGCTACACCTTC
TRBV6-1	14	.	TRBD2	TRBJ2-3	CASSAGGFPDTQYF	TGTGCCAGCAGTGCGGGAGGGTTCCCAGATACGCAGTATTTT
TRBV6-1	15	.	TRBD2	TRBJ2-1	CASSRREGPYNEQFF	TGTGCCAGCAGTAGGCGGGAGGGTCCCTACAATGAGCAGTTCTTC
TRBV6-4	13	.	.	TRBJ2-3	CASSRDPTDTQYF	TGTGCCAGCAGCCGGGACCCCACAGATACGCAGTATTTT
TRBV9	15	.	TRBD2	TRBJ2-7	CASSVGTSETYEQYF	TGTGCCAGCAGCGTGGGGACTAGCGAGACCTACGAGCAGTACTTC
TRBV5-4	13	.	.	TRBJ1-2	CASSLGSTYGYTF	TGTGCCAGCAGCTTGGGATCGACCTATGGCTACACCTTC
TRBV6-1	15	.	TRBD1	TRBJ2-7	CASSVLRQGAAEQYF	TGTGCCAGCAGTGTTTTGAGACAGGGAGCTGCCGAGCAGTACTTC
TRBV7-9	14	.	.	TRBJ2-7	CASSLRQGNYEQYF	TGTGCCAGCAGCTTAAGGCAGGGAAACTACGAGCAGTACTTC
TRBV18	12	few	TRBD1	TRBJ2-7	CASSGDSYEQYF	TGTGCCAGCTCCGGGGACAGCTACGAGCAGTACTTC
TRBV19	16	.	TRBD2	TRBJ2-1	CASSARTSGRSNEQFF	TGTGCCAGTAGTGCCAGGACTAGCGGGAGATCGAATGAGCAGTTCTTC
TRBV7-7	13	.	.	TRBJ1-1	CASSLGENTEAFF	TGTGCCAGCAGCTTGGGGGAGAACACTGAAGCTTTCTTT
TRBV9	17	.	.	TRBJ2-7	CASSVAGTGSSSYEQYF	TGTGCCAGCAGCGTAGCTGGTACAGGGTCTAGCTCCTACGAGCAGTACTTC
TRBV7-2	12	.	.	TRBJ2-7	CASSFGNFEQYF	TGTGCCAGCAGCTTTGGGAATTTCGAGCAGTACTTC
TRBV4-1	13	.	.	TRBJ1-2	CASSQDAGNGYTF	TGCGCCAGCAGCCAAGATGCAGGAAATGGCTACACCTTC
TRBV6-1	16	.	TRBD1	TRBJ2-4	CASSGQGLSAKNIQYF	TGTGCCAGCAGTGGACAGGGGCTTTCGGCCAAAAACATTCAGTACTTC